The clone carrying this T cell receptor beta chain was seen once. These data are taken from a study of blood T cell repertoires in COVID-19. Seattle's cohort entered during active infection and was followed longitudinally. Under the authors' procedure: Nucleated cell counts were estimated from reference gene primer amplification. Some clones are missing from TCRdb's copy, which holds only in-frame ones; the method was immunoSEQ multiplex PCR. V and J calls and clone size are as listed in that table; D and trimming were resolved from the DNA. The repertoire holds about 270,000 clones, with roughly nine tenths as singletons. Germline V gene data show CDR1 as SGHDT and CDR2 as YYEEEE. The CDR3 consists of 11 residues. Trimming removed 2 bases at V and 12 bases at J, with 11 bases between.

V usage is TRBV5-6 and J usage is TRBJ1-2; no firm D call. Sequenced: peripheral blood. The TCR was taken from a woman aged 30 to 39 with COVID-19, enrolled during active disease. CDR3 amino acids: CASSFRRGHTF. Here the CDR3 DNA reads TGTGCCAGCAGCTTTCGCCGAGGGCACACCTTC. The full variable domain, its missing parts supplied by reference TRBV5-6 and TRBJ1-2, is DAGVTQSPTHLIKTRGQQVTLRCSPKSGHDTVSWYQQALGQGPQFIFQYYEEEERQRGNFPDRFSGHQFPNYSSELNVNALLLGDSALYLCASSFRRGHTFGSGTRLTVV.